This T cell receptor beta chain was recovered during a study of blood T cells in healthy people across ages. Study results and caveats: Estimated diversity across one million T cells was deemed an underestimate. PBMCs were not sorted, which prevented a conclusive comparison of naive versus antigen-experienced cells.

As concerns this clonotype: Its target is unknown.

Per the germline V gene, CDR1 is MNHEY and CDR2 is SMNVEV (reference sequence). The CDR3 sequence is 12 residues long. Trimming removed 9 bases from V and 2 bases from J, with 11 bases in between. Donors were healthy Caucasian individuals from Russia aged about 6 to 95. Then a second PCR, running roughly 7 to 11 cycles, was carried out with a sample-barcoded 5' primer and a J-beta primer mix. TCRdb ran MiXCR on the 5' RACE reads and lists one entry per CDR3 protein. The table records more than 800,000 distinct CDR3 sequences, 40% to 45% of them present only once. Material: blood. The chain uses TRBV27 and TRBJ2-7; possible D gene TRBD2, 5 bases. The sequence was collected from a woman aged 55-75 years in good health. DNA of the CDR3: TGTGCCAGTCACTCCGGGGCCTACGAGCAGTACTTC. It is translated as CASHSGAYEQYF.